The 17 T cell receptor beta chains given below trace back to one sample, sequenced in a study of memory CD4+ T cells and cytomegalovirus serostatus. Repertoires were generated with immunoSEQ multiplex PCR, while TCRdb's copy carries only in-frame clones and drops some. This table has around 45,000 clones, approximately 81% appearing once. Single viable CD3+CD4+CD8-CD45RO+ cells were sorted as the memory CD4+ T cells. The specimen sequenced was memory CD4+ T cells from blood. The receptor source for this set is an adult in good health and CMV-seropositive.

The rearrangement links TRBV7-9 to TRBJ1-2; D gene uncertain. CDR1 is SEHNR, CDR2 FQNEAQ, per germline (reference sequence). The CDR3 extends over 15 amino acids. The germline V and J ends were trimmed by 5 bases and 5 bases, with 18 bases remaining between them. CDR3 amino acids: CASSRYSALGYGYTF. CDR3 in DNA: TGTGCCAGCAGCAGATACAGTGCCCTAGGATATGGCTACACCTTC.

This clone showed up just a few times. The chain couples TRBV15 to TRBJ1-1; tentative D call: TRBD1 (5 bases). The V end was cut by 4 bases, the J end by 1 base, with 7 bases between. CDR1 and CDR2 (germline): LNHNV, YYDKDF (reference sequence). The CDR3 extends over 13 amino acids. This chain's CDR3 is CATSKGENTEAFF. CDR3 nucleotide sequence: TGTGCCACCAGCAAAGGGGAGAACACTGAAGCTTTCTTT.

This clone was picked up a small number of times. The V gene is TRBV28, the J gene TRBJ2-1; 7 nucleotides agree with TRBD1. The J segment lost 5 bases and the V segment lost 5 bases, leaving 9 bases of the junction unmatched. The CDR3 loop spans 15 amino acids. Germline V lookup: CDR1 MDHEN, CDR2 SYDVKM. The chain's CDR3 is CASSDLQGENNEQFF. CDR3 DNA sequence: TGTGCCAGCAGTGACCTGCAGGGGGAGAACAATGAGCAGTTCTTC. Using reference TRBV28 and TRBJ2-1 for the parts outside the CDR3, the full variable domain is DVKVTQSSRYLVKRTGEKVFLECVQDMDHENMFWYRQDPGLGLRLIYFSYDVKMKEKGDIPEGYSVSREKKERFSLILESASTNQTSMYLCASSDLQGENNEQFFGPGTRLTVL.

V gene TRBV19 combines with J gene TRBJ1-2; D not resolved. This CDR3 contains 15 residues. CDR1 and CDR2 from the germline V gene are LNHDA and SQIVND (reference sequence). Trimming pared 1 base from V and 6 bases from J, leaving 15 bases between. CDR3 sequence: CASSIGLEGLDGYTF. For the CDR3, the DNA is TGTGCCAGTAGTATAGGGCTGGAAGGATTGGATGGCTACACCTTC.

The chain carries TRBV19 and TRBJ2-7; D not certain. Germline CDR1 reads LNHDA; CDR2 reads SQIVND (reference sequence). The CDR3 is made up of 14 amino acids. V gave up 1 base and J gave up 3 bases, with 10 bases separating them. CDR3 sequence reads: CASSIVGTNYEQYF. CDR3 nucleotide sequence: TGTGCCAGTAGTATAGTAGGTACTAACTACGAGCAGTACTTC.

The rearrangement links TRBV7-8 to TRBJ1-3, with D hard to call. Trimming removed 1 base at V and 2 bases at J, with 3 bases between. Germline V gene data show CDR1 as SGHVS and CDR2 as FQNEAQ. CDR3 length: 13 amino acids. The chain's CDR3 is CASSLDAGNTIYF. CDR3 bases: TGTGCCAGCAGCTTAGACGCTGGAAACACCATATATTTT.

The table lists this clone with a few counts. This chain joins TRBV14 and TRBJ2-1; D possibly corresponds to TRBD1 (6 bases). Trimming left V 0 bases short and J 8 bases short, with 14 bases between. CDR3 length: 15 residues. Germline V gives CDR1 SGHDN, CDR2 FVKESK. DNA for the CDR3: TGTGCCAGCAGCCAAGAGTGGGGGCTTAGCGATGAGCAGTTCTTC. It codes for CASSQEWGLSDEQFF.

The rearrangement joins TRBV19 to TRBJ2-2, with 11 positions matching TRBD2. Trimming at V came to 2 bases and at J to 5 bases, leaving 1 base not matched to a gene. The CDR3 contains 15 residues. From germline, CDR1 is LNHDA and CDR2 SQIVND (reference sequence). The CDR3 loop reads CASSISSGRTGELFF. Written as DNA, the CDR3 is TGTGCCAGTAGTATATCTAGCGGGAGGACCGGGGAGCTGTTTTTT.

The J gene is TRBJ1-4, the V gene TRBV5-4; D is possibly TRBD1 (5 bases). Germline-derived CDR1 and CDR2 are SGHNT and YYREEE (reference sequence). V was trimmed by 0 bases and J by 5 bases, leaving 11 bases between them. The CDR3 runs 15 residues. DNA of the CDR3: TGTGCCAGCAGCTTGGACCGGGACGGAAATGAAAAACTGTTTTTT. Translation: CASSLDRDGNEKLFF.

This sequence joins TRBV4-2 and TRBJ2-7, with 7 bases identical to TRBD2. Per germline, CDR1 LGHNA and CDR2 YNFKEQ. This CDR3 comprises 14 residues. V shed 4 bases, J shed 3 bases, and the junction held 6 bases outside the gene matches. The CDR3 DNA reads as TGTGCCAGCAGCCGACAAGCGGGGCTCTACGAGCAGTACTTC. Encoded protein: CASSRQAGLYEQYF.

The chain joins TRBV5-1 to TRBJ2-7; D gene ambiguous. Trimming pared 0 bases from V and 3 bases from J, leaving 7 bases between. The CDR3 is 13 amino acids. The germline V gene has CDR1 SGHRS and CDR2 YFSETQ. The CDR3 DNA reads as TGCGCCAGCAGCTTGGAACTTGGCTACGAGCAGTACTTC. Encoded protein: CASSLELGYEQYF.

The V gene is TRBV10-3, the J gene TRBJ1-2; 7 bases line up with TRBD1. This CDR3 is 14 amino acids long. J was trimmed by 4 bases and V by 3 bases; bases with no gene match: 5. The germline gives CDR1 ENHRY, CDR2 SYGVKD. CDR3 bases: TGTGCCATCAGTGAAGACAGGGATTTCTATGGCTACACCTTC. It is translated as CAISEDRDFYGYTF.

This sequence joins TRBV15 and TRBJ1-4; TRBD1 might be the D (5 bases). The CDR3 loop spans 13 amino acids. CDR1 and CDR2 (germline): LNHNV, YYDKDF (reference sequence). The V end was cut by 3 bases, the J end by 7 bases, with 9 bases between. The CDR3: CATSSQGLEKLFF. CDR3 DNA: TGTGCCACCAGCAGCCAGGGACTTGAAAAACTGTTTTTT.

This clone came up a few times. V is TRBV6-6 and J is TRBJ1-3; tentatively, D is TRBD1 (5 bases). Germline V gene sequence: CDR1 MNHNY, CDR2 SVGAGI (reference sequence). With 6 bases removed from V and 0 bases from J, the gap between germline ends came to 12 bases. This CDR3 is built from 15 residues. CDR3 region: CASRPGLFSGNTIYF. The CDR3 DNA reads as TGTGCCAGCAGGCCAGGGCTATTCTCTGGAAACACCATATATTTT.

The chain links TRBV7-2 to TRBJ1-5, with unresolved D. Germline CDR1 reads SGHTA; CDR2 reads FQGNSA. With 5 bases removed from V and 4 bases from J, the gap between germline ends came to 9 bases. The CDR3 runs 13 residues. As DNA, the CDR3 is TGTGCCAGCAGCCCCTCGACTAATCAGCCCCAGCATTTT. It codes for CASSPSTNQPQHF.

This clone came up a few times. The CDR3: CGSGGQVNTEAFF. The CDR3 DNA reads as TGCGGATCGGGGGGCCAGGTGAACACTGAAGCTTTCTTT. The chain links TRBV29-1 to TRBJ1-1; tentatively, D is TRBD1 (6 bases). The CDR3 length is 13 residues. Germline loops: CDR1 SQVTM, CDR2 ANQGSEA.

The chain combines TRBV7-2 with TRBJ2-7; 13 bases are shared with TRBD2. Germline CDR1 reads SGHTA; CDR2 reads FQGNSA. This CDR3 comprises 15 residues. V dropped 1 base and J dropped 4; count of bases not matched to a gene: 1. Here the CDR3 DNA reads TGTGCCAGCAGCTTAGGGGGACTAGCGGGGTACGAGCAGTACTTC. Translation: CASSLGGLAGYEQYF.